Listed here is a single T cell receptor beta chain. As yet, its antigen is unknown. This sample stems from a study of STAT5B mutations in CD4+ large granular lymphocyte leukemia. The V gene lost 0 bases and the J gene lost 0 bases, with 10 bases spanning the gap. The germline CDR1 and CDR2 sequences are MGHRA and YSYEKL. The CDR3 has 16 amino acids. Authors' analysis steps: The detection floor for productive clonotype frequency was 2.59 x 10-5. Profiled with immunoSEQ multiplex PCR; TCRdb holds only in-frame clones, not every one. D and trimming were read from the DNA, whereas the V and J calls and clone size are those reported in that table. The data hold 30,000 to 40,000 clones, with roughly three quarters observed a single time. Notes on the study in general: 8/27 top patient clones versus 2/35 control clones were TRBV06-family. No patients shared main leukemic clonotypes, though roughly 25% appeared at low frequency elsewhere.

The V and J genes are TRBV4-1 and TRBJ2-3, with D hard to call. This TCR was sampled from a human donor in good health. Source material: CD4+ T cells from blood buffy coats. Here the CDR3 reads CASSQDVYPSTDTQYF. CDR3 sequence (DNA): TGCGCCAGCAGCCAAGATGTCTATCCGAGCACAGATACGCAGTATTTT.